The rows below give T cell receptor beta chains drawn from one sample of a study of T-cell memory formation after mild COVID-19. One entry per CDR3 protein, called by TCRdb with MiXCR from the 5' RACE reads. This sample has 250,000 to 300,000 distinct CDR3 sequences, with about 16% found just once. The source material was PBMCs or a T cell subset sorted from them (not recorded which). These receptors originate from a man between 18 and 35 years old who had mild COVID-19 (a few samples of this study predate the infection). Cell type and time point are not known. Both conserved end residues are part of each CDR3. A D gene is named only where the DNA matches it firmly. Clone size is stated in some rows and not others, as once, few, many or a class when expanded.

TRBJ1-2 NA TRBV4-3 NA TGCGCCAGCAGCCAAGCGTATGGGGGACTCGACTATGGCTACACCTTC CASSQAYGGLDYGYTF
TRBJ2-3 TRBD1 TRBV4-2 few TGTGCCAGCAACACAGGGGGCATACCCACAGATACGCAGTATTTT CASNTGGIPTDTQYF
TRBJ2-1 TRBD1 TRBV4-3 NA TGCGCCAGCAGCCAAGACAGGGGGCTCTACGTTGAGCAGTTCTTC CASSQDRGLYVEQFF
TRBJ2-2 NA TRBV24-1 NA TGTGCCACCAGTGATCCCTTCCCGCCCGGGGAGCTGTTTTTT CATSDPFPPGELFF
TRBJ1-1 NA TRBV5-1 NA TGCGCCAGCAGCTCTGGGGACCAGGCTTTCTTT CASSSGDQAFF
TRBJ2-7 NA TRBV4-1 NA TGCGCCAGCAGCCAAGAGGTTTGGCAGGCCTACGAGCAGTACTTC CASSQEVWQAYEQYF
TRBJ1-3 NA TRBV2 NA TGTGCCAGCAGTTACGAAAGGGTTGAAAACACCATATATTTT CASSYERVENTIYF
TRBJ2-1 NA TRBV15 NA TGTGCCACCAGCAGAGATTTACGGGTCGAGCAGTTCTTC CATSRDLRVEQFF
TRBJ1-2 NA TRBV7-2 few TGTGCCAGCAGTACTGACTCCTATGGCTACACCTTC CASSTDSYGYTF
TRBJ1-6 NA TRBV6-2/TRBV6-3 NA TGTGCCAGCAGCACCGGGACAAGTTCACCCCTCCACTTT CASSTGTSSPLHF
TRBJ1-1 TRBD1 TRBV4-3 many TGCGCCAGCAGCCTAGGACAGGTCATGAACACTGAAGCTTTCTTT CASSLGQVMNTEAFF
TRBJ2-3 TRBD2 TRBV12-3/TRBV12-4 few TGTGCCAGCAGTACCCAGGGACTAGCGTCGCATTTT CASSTQGLASHF
TRBJ1-1 NA TRBV6-2/TRBV6-3 many TGTGCCAGCAGCTTTAGCAAGAACACTGAAGCTTTCTTT CASSFSKNTEAFF
TRBJ2-3 NA TRBV6-2/TRBV6-3 NA TGTGCCAGCAGTTACTCGATCTTGCCGGCAGATACGCAGTATTTT CASSYSILPADTQYF
TRBJ1-1 TRBD1 TRBV15 NA TGTGCCACCAGCGCCACAGGGGGCAGACAAGCTTTCTTT CATSATGGRQAFF